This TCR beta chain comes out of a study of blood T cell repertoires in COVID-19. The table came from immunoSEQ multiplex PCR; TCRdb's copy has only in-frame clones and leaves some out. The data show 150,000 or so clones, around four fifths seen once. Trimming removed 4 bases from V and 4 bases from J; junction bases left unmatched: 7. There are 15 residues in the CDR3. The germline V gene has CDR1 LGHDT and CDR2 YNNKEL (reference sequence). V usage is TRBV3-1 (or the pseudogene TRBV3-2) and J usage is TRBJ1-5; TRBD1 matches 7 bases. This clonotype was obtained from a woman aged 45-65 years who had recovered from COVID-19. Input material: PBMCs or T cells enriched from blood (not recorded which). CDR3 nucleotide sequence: TGTGCCAGCAGCCGAGGGACAGACGGAAATCAGCCCCAGCATTTT. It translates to CASSRGTDGNQPQHF.